The text below deals with one TCR beta chain. The antigen is undetermined. This sample was included in a study of cytomegalovirus exposure and HLA in healthy donors. The germline V gene encodes CDR1 MNHNS and CDR2 SASEGT. V lost 5 bases to trimming and J lost 7 bases, with 19 bases between them. CDR3 length: 15 residues. The PCR was carried out with 60 Vbeta primers and 13 Jbeta primers. This table comes from immunoSEQ multiplex PCR, and its TCRdb copy is limited to in-frame clones, with some not included. The sample yields 150,000 or so clones, around 80% seen once. Study conclusions and caveats: Per published accounts, TCR beta sequences correctly predicted the HLA-A and HLA-B alleles of most subjects.

The rearrangement uses TRBV6-1 and TRBJ2-3; maybe TRBD1 (6 bases). Sample: PBMCs. This sequence was found in a man aged 40-55 years in good health and CMV-seronegative. This CDR3 is CASSNRVEPWYTQYF. The CDR3 DNA sequence: TGTGCCAGCAGTAACAGGGTAGAGCCCTGGTATACGCAGTATTTT.